This TCR beta chain is drawn from a study of shared clonotypes between healthy human individuals. Study-level points and caveats: Few donors restricted represented genetic and exposure-history diversity. Large sequencing depth failed to make sorted-subset sequencing complete, rarefaction showed.

This clone has a single count. What it recognizes is unknown. Assay: immunoSEQ multiplex PCR; the TCRdb copy retains only in-frame clones and omits some. The sample carries fewer than 1.6 million clones, about 98.5% recorded once. The sequence came from a young man in good health. Sequencing used naive CD4+ T cells sorted from blood. The subset was: CD45RA+ positively selected.

CDR3 amino acids: CASSLAINRGETQYF. As DNA, the CDR3 is TGCGCCAGCAGCTTGGCCATTAACAGGGGTGAGACCCAGTACTTC. The rearrangement joins TRBV5-1 to TRBJ2-5, with 7 nucleotides matching TRBD1. CDR1 is SGHRS and CDR2 is YFSETQ in the germline V gene. J gave up 5 bases and V 0 bases, and 7 bases lay outside the gene matches. The CDR3 loop spans 15 amino acids. The variable domain in full, completed from reference TRBV5-1 and TRBJ2-5, reads KAGVTQTPRYLIKTRGQQVTLSCSPISGHRSVSWYQQTPGQGLQFLFEYFSETQRNKGNFPGRFSGRQFSNSRSEMNVSTLELGDSALYLCASSLAINRGETQYFGPGTRLLVL.